The 18 T cell receptor beta chains given below trace back to one sample, sequenced in a study of blood T cell repertoires in COVID-19. TCRdb keeps only in-frame clones here, not all; method: immunoSEQ multiplex PCR. The sample shows over 200,000 clones, roughly 80% of them seen only once. The sample taken for sequencing was peripheral blood. The receptors originated from a man over 45 with active or convalescent COVID-19.

The V and J genes are TRBV10-3 and TRBJ1-2; 8 bases are a match to TRBD1. Germline trimming cut 7 bases from V and 5 bases from J; bases unmatched to any gene: 9. This CDR3 region has 14 residues. Germline loops: CDR1 ENHRY, CDR2 SYGVKD. The CDR3 DNA reads as TGTGCCATCAATGCTGGACAGGGCAGATATGGCTACACCTTC. This sequence encodes CAINAGQGRYGYTF.

V usage is TRBV30 and J usage is TRBJ1-6, with D perhaps matching TRBD1 (6 bases). The CDR3 runs to 14 residues. Per the germline V gene, CDR1 is GTSNPN and CDR2 is SVGIG (reference sequence). Trimming pared 7 bases from V and 0 bases from J, leaving 10 bases between. The CDR3 nucleotides read TGTGCCTCAGGACAGTTCTCCTATAATTCACCCCTCCACTTT. This translates into CASGQFSYNSPLHF. The whole variable domain, remainder taken from reference TRBV30 and TRBJ1-6, is SQTIHQWPATLVQPVGSPLSLECTVEGTSNPNLYWYRQAAGRGLQLLFYSVGIGQISSEVPQNLSASRPQDRQFILSSKKLLLSDSGFYLCASGQFSYNSPLHFGNGTRLTVT.

The chain links TRBV30 to TRBJ1-6, with 11 nucleotides matching TRBD1. The length of the CDR3 is 18 residues. From germline, CDR1 is GTSNPN and CDR2 SVGIG (reference sequence). Trimming took 5 bases from V and 0 from J; bases not matched to a gene: 9. This CDR3 reads CAWGGRTGGLSYNSPLHF. The CDR3 region has the DNA TGTGCCTGGGGAGGGAGGACAGGGGGCCTCTCCTATAATTCACCCCTCCACTTT.

The gene calls are TRBV20-1 and TRBJ2-7; TRBD1 is a possible D gene (8 bases). V was trimmed by 8 bases and J by 13 bases, leaving 15 bases between them. Germline-derived CDR1 and CDR2 are DFQATT and SNEGSKA (reference sequence). The CDR3 spans 9 residues. The CDR3 loop reads CSTHRGGYF. As DNA, the CDR3 is TGCAGTACACACAGGGGGGGATACTTC.

V gene TRBV7-3 combines with J gene TRBJ2-3, with 7 bases that match TRBD2. This CDR3 is built from 16 residues. Germline CDR1 SGHTA, CDR2 FQGTGA. Trimming at V came to 5 bases and at J to 2 bases, leaving 10 bases not matched to a gene. The CDR3 loop reads CASSAWTRPDTDTQYF. The CDR3 DNA reads as TGTGCCAGCAGCGCCTGGACTAGACCAGACACAGATACGCAGTATTTT.

The chain carries TRBV6-5 and TRBJ1-5, with 7 bases that match TRBD1. Trimming cost V 4 bases and J 9 bases; bases outside gene matches: 9. The CDR3 has 14 amino acids. Germline CDR1 reads MNHEY; CDR2 reads SVGAGI. CDR3 in amino acids: CASSFDRAERPQHF. CDR3 sequence (DNA): TGTGCCAGCAGTTTTGACAGGGCCGAGCGGCCCCAGCATTTT.

This clone was recorded a few times. This chain connects TRBV6-5 to TRBJ1-1, with D possibly being TRBD1 (6 bases). This CDR3 is 14 amino acids long. Per germline, CDR1 MNHEY and CDR2 SVGAGI. Trimming left V 7 bases short and J 1 base short, with 13 bases between. CDR3 sequence reads: CASTRLQGNTEAFF. The CDR3 DNA follows: TGTGCCAGCACCCGACTACAGGGGAACACTGAAGCTTTCTTT.

The chain joins TRBV9 to TRBJ2-7; D is perhaps TRBD1 (5 bases). The germline gives CDR1 SGDLS, CDR2 YYNGEE. This CDR3 is built from 15 residues. V lost 4 bases and J 3 bases, leaving 17 bases between the germline ends. CDR3 coding DNA: TGTGCCAGCAGCCCCCGCTCGGACACGAACTACGAGCAGTACTTC. Translating gives CASSPRSDTNYEQYF.

This chain connects TRBV30 to TRBJ1-1; perhaps TRBD1 as D (6 bases). Germline V gene lookup returns CDR1 GTSNPN and CDR2 SVGIG (reference sequence). V was clipped by 0 bases and J by 3 bases, with 14 bases between them. The CDR3 covers 15 residues. CDR3 sequence reads: CAWSVPPKGDTEAFF. The CDR3 DNA reads TGTGCCTGGAGTGTACCCCCGAAGGGGGACACTGAAGCTTTCTTT.

Details on this clone: Within the sample, other DNA sequences also encode this same CDR3. The chain is built from TRBV5-1 and TRBJ1-3, with D possibly matching TRBD1 (5 bases). Per the germline V gene, CDR1 is SGHRS and CDR2 is YFSETQ. V was trimmed by 4 bases and J by 1 base, leaving 9 bases between them. This CDR3 is 14 amino acids long. The chain's CDR3 is CASSPQGSGNTIYF. In DNA, the CDR3 is TGCGCCAGCAGCCCTCAGGGTTCTGGAAACACCATATATTTT.

The rearrangement links TRBV7-3 to TRBJ2-1; 12 bases align to TRBD1. The V gene's germline CDR1 is SGHTA and CDR2 FQGTGA. J was trimmed by 6 bases and V by 8 bases; bases with no gene match: 5. The CDR3 runs 14 residues. CDR3 region: CASGGQGAGNEQFF. The CDR3 nucleotides are TGTGCCAGCGGGGGACAGGGGGCGGGCAATGAGCAGTTCTTC.

The chain has TRBV5-1 and TRBJ1-3; D not certain. Trimming left V 4 bases short and J 1 base short, with 12 bases between. Germline V CDR1 and CDR2: SGHRS, YFSETQ. This CDR3 spans 15 amino acids. In nucleotides, the CDR3 is TGCGCCAGCAGCCCAGAGGAAGGTTCTGGAAACACCATATATTTT. This sequence encodes CASSPEEGSGNTIYF. Drawing the rest from reference TRBV5-1 and TRBJ1-3, the complete variable domain is KAGVTQTPRYLIKTRGQQVTLSCSPISGHRSVSWYQQTPGQGLQFLFEYFSETQRNKGNFPGRFSGRQFSNSRSEMNVSTLELGDSALYLCASSPEEGSGNTIYFGEGSWLTVV.

CDR3 loop: CASSLARGAYTDTQYF. The CDR3 DNA sequence: TGTGCCAGCAGCTTGGCCCGGGGGGCCTACACAGATACGCAGTATTTT. The chain couples TRBV5-6 to TRBJ2-3; maybe TRBD2 (7 bases). The CDR3 covers 16 residues. CDR1 is SGHDT and CDR2 is YYEEEE in the germline V gene. The germline V and J ends were trimmed by 0 bases and 2 bases, with 13 bases remaining between them.

The chain links TRBV11-2 to TRBJ2-1; D might be TRBD1 (5 bases). Trimming pared 2 bases from V and 7 bases from J, leaving 12 bases between. Germline V gene lookup returns CDR1 SGHAT and CDR2 FQNNGV. This CDR3 contains 14 residues. This CDR3 reads CASSLWQGGNEQFF. In DNA form, the CDR3 reads TGTGCCAGCAGCTTATGGCAGGGTGGGAATGAGCAGTTCTTC.

V gene TRBV7-3 combines with J gene TRBJ2-7, with 7 positions matching TRBD1. The V gene's germline CDR1 is SGHTA and CDR2 FQGTGA. J was trimmed by 5 bases and V by 6 bases; bases with no gene match: 7. CDR3 size: 13 residues. The CDR3 is CASRLTGKDEQYF. The CDR3 DNA is TGTGCCAGCAGGCTGACAGGGAAGGACGAGCAGTACTTC.

V usage is TRBV2 and J usage is TRBJ2-1; 9 bases match TRBD2. The CDR3 loop spans 15 amino acids. V dropped 8 bases and J dropped 7; count of bases not matched to a gene: 12. Per germline, CDR1 SNHLY and CDR2 FYNNEI. Here the CDR3 DNA reads TGTGCCAGCGCCGGGACTAGCTGGGAGGGTAATGAGCAGTTCTTC. Protein sequence: CASAGTSWEGNEQFF.

The gene calls are TRBV2 and TRBJ2-5, with D possibly matching TRBD1 (6 bases). Per the germline V gene, CDR1 is SNHLY and CDR2 is FYNNEI. This CDR3 region has 14 residues. Deletions cut 2 bases from V and 3 bases from J, with 10 bases between. The DNA for the CDR3 is TGTGCCAGCAGTGAATCCAGGGGTAAAGAGACCCAGTACTTC. It yields the protein CASSESRGKETQYF.

The chain has TRBV9 and TRBJ1-1; perhaps TRBD1 as D (5 bases). V lost 0 bases, J lost 8 bases, and 11 bases lay in between. The CDR3 loop spans 13 amino acids. The V gene's germline CDR1 is SGDLS and CDR2 YYNGEE. The CDR3 nucleotides read TGTGCCAGCAGCGTAGGGGGGGTATCGGAAGCTTTCTTT. It yields the protein CASSVGGVSEAFF.